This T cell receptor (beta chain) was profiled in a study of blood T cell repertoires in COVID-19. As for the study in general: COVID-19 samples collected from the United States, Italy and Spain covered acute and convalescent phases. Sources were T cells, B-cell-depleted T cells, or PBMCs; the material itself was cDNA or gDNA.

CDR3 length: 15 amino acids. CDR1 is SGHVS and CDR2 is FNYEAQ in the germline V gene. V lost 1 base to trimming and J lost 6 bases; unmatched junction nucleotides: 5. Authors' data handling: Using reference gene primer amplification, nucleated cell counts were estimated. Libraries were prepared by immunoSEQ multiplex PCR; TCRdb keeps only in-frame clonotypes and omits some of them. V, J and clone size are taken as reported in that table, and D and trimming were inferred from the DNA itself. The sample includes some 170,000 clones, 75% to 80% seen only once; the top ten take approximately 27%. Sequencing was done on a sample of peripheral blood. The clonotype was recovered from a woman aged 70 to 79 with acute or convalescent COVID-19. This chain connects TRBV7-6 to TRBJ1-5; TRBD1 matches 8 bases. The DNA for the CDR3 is TGTGCCAGCAGCTTAGGGGGCAGGGGGCTTCAGCCCCAGCATTTT. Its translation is CASSLGGRGLQPQHF. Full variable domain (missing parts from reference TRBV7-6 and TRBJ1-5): GAGVSQSPRYKVTKRGQDVALRCDPISGHVSLYWYRQALGQGPEFLTYFNYEAQQDKSGLPNDRFSAERPEGSISTLTIQRTEQRDSAMYRCASSLGGRGLQPQHFGDGTRLSIL.